This paragraph reports one TCR beta chain. This clone was found a few times. Its binding antigen is unknown. No base quality information exists; no much larger clone differs at one position. The data stem from a study of T cell responses to AZD1222 COVID-19 vaccine (dated by TCRdb to 2020 to 2022). Describing the broader study: TCR sequencing was performed for 230 to 250 trial participants, of whom 200 to 210 were given two doses of AZD1222 and 26 were given two doses of MenACWY control vaccine. Enrollment into the trials was organized by age into subgroups of 18-55, 56-69 and 70-plus years, and those subgroups contained approximately 150, 30 and 60 TCR-sequenced participants, respectively. Beyond this particular receptor, the publication reports: Only five to seven AZD1222 recipients were SARS-CoV-2 seropositive at baseline, limiting conclusions about previously exposed vaccinees. After two AZD1222 doses, spike-specific TCR breadth and depth were significantly higher than at day 0 and than in MenACWY recipients. Participants were mostly white British, with more females than males. The authors suggested clonal diversity may have been underestimated. Epitopes outside the regions mutated in the B.1.351 and B.1.1.7 variants were reportedly recognized by nearly half of the unique spike-specific TCRs. In the small 56-69-year group, the increase in depth fell short of significance, most likely because of low power. Because no samples from the day 14 peak response were available, repertoires could be characterized only after the peak T cell response. The vaccine-associated CD4 TCRs covered the entire spike protein, and the dominant responses fell in regions 160-218 and 743-854.

The CDR3 regions of human TCRbeta chains were analyzed by immunosequencing. In the authors' own workflow: Repertoire TCRs were matched against a reference library of SARS-CoV-2-specific TCRs generated with the MIRA antigen-specificity platform. Breadth was defined as the fraction of unique TCRs that were SARS-CoV-2-associated. Depth was defined as the fraction of total T cells that were SARS-CoV-2-associated. Using the MIRA data, every spike-specific TCR was mapped to the spike region that the TCR reacted to and assigned to either a CD4 or a CD8 class. Log10-transformed breadth and depth values were compared by one-way ANOVA with Sidak's multiple comparisons tests. Not all clones reach the TCRdb copy of this immuneACCESS table, which keeps in-frame sequences only. Checked studies attribute under half of the gap to unresolved V genes and leave the rest unexplained. That table gives V, J and clone size, and the DNA gave D and trimming. A total of approximately 150,000 clones appear in this sample, approximately 90% of them only once. The top ten clones comprise approximately 4% of the sample.

The time point label here, explained by the study, means: about 28 days (+/-7) after the second vaccine dose. The sample's treatment or condition label, decoded: meningococcal conjugate vaccine given as trial control. Samples from vaccinated people were obtained from the UK trials COV001 and COV002, which included a single-blind randomized controlled phase 2/3 trial of AZD1222 (ChAdOx1 nCoV-19) in healthy adults. Trial participant PBMC samples were collected at day 0 and day 28 after the second dose for TCRbeta chain sequencing. This receptor was identified in an adult who received the MenACWY meningococcal vaccine as a control. Sequences were derived from peripheral blood, sampled 28 days after the second dose of the MenACWY control vaccine.

In nucleotides, the sequence is TGTGCCACCAGGGGACTAGCGGGGTCCAATGAGCAGTTCTTC. This sequence encodes CATRGLAGSNEQFF. The rearrangement joined TRBV24-1 to TRBJ2-1, and TRBD2 matches 13 of the central bases. Trimming leaves V shorter by 7 bases and J shorter by 6 bases, with the junction holding 2 bases beyond the gene matches. The CDR1 and CDR2 encoded by the germline V gene are KGHDR and SFDVKD. From the cysteine through the phenylalanine, the CDR3 covers 14 amino acids. The kept DNA is CDR3 alone, 42 bases in frame from the first base.